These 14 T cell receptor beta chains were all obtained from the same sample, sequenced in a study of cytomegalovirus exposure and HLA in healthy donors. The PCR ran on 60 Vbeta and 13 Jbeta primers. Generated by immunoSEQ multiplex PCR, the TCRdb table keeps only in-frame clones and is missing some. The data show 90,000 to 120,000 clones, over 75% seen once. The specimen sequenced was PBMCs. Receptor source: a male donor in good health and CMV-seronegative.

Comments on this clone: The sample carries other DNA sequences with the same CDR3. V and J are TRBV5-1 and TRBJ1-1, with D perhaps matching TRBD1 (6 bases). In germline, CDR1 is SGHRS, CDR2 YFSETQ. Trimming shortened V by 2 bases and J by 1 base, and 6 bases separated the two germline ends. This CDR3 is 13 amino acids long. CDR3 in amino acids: CASSLQGNTEAFF. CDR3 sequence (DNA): TGCGCCAGCAGCTTACAGGGGAACACTGAAGCTTTCTTT. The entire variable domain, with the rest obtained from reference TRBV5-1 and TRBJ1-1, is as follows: KAGVTQTPRYLIKTRGQQVTLSCSPISGHRSVSWYQQTPGQGLQFLFEYFSETQRNKGNFPGRFSGRQFSNSRSEMNVSTLELGDSALYLCASSLQGNTEAFFGQGTRLTVV.

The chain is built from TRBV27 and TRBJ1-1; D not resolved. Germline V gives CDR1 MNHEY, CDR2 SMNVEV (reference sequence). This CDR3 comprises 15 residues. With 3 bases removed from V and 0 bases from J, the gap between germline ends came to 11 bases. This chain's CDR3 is CASSFVRRMNTEAFF. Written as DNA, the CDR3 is TGTGCCAGCAGTTTCGTAAGGAGGATGAACACTGAAGCTTTCTTT.

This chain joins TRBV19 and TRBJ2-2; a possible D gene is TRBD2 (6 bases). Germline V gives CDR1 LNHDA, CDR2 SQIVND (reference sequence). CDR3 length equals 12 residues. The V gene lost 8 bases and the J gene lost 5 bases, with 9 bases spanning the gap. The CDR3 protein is CASHRETGELFF. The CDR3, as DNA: TGTGCCAGTCACCGGGAGACCGGGGAGCTGTTTTTT.

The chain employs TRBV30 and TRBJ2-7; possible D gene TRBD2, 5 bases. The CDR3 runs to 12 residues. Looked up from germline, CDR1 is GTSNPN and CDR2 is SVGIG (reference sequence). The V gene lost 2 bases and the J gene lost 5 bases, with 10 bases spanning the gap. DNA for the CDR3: TGTGCCTGGAGTTCTAGCTTCCACGAGCAGTACTTC. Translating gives CAWSSSFHEQYF.

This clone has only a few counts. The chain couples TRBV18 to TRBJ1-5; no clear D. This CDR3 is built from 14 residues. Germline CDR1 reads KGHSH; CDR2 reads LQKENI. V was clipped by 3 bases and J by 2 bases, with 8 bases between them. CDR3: CASSPSPGNQPQHF. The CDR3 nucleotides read TGTGCCAGCTCACCGTCTCCGGGCAATCAGCCCCAGCATTTT.

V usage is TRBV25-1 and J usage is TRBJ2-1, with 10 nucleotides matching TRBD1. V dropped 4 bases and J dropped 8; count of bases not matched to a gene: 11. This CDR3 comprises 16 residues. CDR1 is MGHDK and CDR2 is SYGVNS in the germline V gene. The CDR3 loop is CASSAVPGQGRDEQFF. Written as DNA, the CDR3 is TGTGCCAGCAGTGCCGTCCCGGGACAGGGGCGGGATGAGCAGTTCTTC. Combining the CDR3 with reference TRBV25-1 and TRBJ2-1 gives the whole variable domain EADIYQTPRYLVIGTGKKITLECSQTMGHDKMYWYQQDPGMELHLIHYSYGVNSTEKGDLSSESTVSRIRTEHFPLTLESARPSHTSQYLCASSAVPGQGRDEQFFGPGTRLTVL.

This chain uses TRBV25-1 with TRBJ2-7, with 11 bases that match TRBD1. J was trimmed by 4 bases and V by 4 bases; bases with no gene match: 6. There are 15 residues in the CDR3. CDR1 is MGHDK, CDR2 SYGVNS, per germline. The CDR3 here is CASSAGQGARYEQYF. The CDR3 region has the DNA TGTGCCAGCAGTGCCGGACAGGGGGCGCGGTACGAGCAGTACTTC.

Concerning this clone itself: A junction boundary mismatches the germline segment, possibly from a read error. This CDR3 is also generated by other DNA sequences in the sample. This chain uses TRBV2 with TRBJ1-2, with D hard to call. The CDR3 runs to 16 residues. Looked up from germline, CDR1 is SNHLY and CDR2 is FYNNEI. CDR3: CASSEAFRHAGDGYTF. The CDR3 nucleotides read TGTGCCAGCAGCGAAGCTTTCCGACACGCCGGCGATGGCTACACCTTC. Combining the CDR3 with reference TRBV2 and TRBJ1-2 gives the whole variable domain EPEVTQTPSHQVTQMGQEVILRCVPISNHLYFYWYRQILGQKVEFLVSFYNNEISEKSEIFDDQFSVERPDGSNFTLKIRSTKLEDSAMYFCASSEAFRHAGDGYTFGSGTRLTVV.

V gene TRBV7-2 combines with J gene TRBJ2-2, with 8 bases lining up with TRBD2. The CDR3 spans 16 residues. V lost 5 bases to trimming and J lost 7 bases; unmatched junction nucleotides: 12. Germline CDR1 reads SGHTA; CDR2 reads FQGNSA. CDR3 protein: CASSLGGAGTIGELFF. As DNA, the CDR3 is TGTGCCAGCAGCCTCGGGGGGGCGGGAACGATCGGGGAGCTGTTTTTT.

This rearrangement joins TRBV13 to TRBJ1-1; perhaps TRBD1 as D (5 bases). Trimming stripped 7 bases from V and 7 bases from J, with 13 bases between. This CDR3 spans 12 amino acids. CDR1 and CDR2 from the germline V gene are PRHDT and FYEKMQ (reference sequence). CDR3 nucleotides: TGTGCCAGCACACAGCGGGGGGGTGAAGCTTTCTTT. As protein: CASTQRGGEAFF.

The CDR3 DNA sequence: TGTGCCAGCAGCCCGTCACTAGCGGGACCTCACTACGAGCAGTACTTC. It codes for CASSPSLAGPHYEQYF. This chain connects TRBV25-1 to TRBJ2-7, with TRBD2 matching over 10 bases. This CDR3 is 16 amino acids long. V shed 6 bases, J shed 3 bases, and the junction held 11 bases outside the gene matches. The V gene's germline CDR1 is MGHDK and CDR2 SYGVNS.

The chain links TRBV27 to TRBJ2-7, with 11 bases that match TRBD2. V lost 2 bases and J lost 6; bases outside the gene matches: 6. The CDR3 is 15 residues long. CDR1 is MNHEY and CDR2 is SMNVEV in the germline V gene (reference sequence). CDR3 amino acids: CASSLQVAGGTEQYF. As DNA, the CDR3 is TGTGCCAGCAGTTTACAGGTAGCGGGAGGGACCGAGCAGTACTTC.

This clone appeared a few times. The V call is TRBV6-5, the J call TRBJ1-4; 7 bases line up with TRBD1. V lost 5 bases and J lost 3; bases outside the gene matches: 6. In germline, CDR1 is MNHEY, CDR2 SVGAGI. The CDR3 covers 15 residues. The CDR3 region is CASSPLGTANEKLFF. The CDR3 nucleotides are TGTGCCAGCAGTCCACTGGGGACAGCTAATGAAAAACTGTTTTTT.

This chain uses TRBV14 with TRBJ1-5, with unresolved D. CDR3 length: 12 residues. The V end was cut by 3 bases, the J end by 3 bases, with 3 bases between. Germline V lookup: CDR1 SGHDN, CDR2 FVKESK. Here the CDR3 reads CASSQYNQPQHF. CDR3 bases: TGTGCCAGCAGCCAGTACAATCAGCCCCAGCATTTT. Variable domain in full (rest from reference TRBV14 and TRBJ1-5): EAGVTQFPSHSVIEKGQTVTLRCDPISGHDNLYWYRRVMGKEIKFLLHFVKESKQDESGMPNNRFLAERTGGTYSTLKVQPAELEDSGVYFCASSQYNQPQHFGDGTRLSIL.